A single sample is the source of the 7 T cell receptor beta chains below, sequenced in a study of blood T cell repertoires in COVID-19 (TCRdb year 2020). Libraries were made using the immunoSEQ multiplex PCR assay. This immuneACCESS table, as held by TCRdb, lists in-frame sequences with V and J called but not all clones. Of the missing ones, under half trace to an unresolved V gene in checked studies; the others have no known cause. This sample has 300,000 or so clones in its table, and roughly 90% of those were observed once. Clones ranked in the top ten supply roughly 6.7% of the sample. Sequences were obtained from peripheral blood. These receptor sequences come from a man between 18 and 29 years old who had recovered from COVID-19.

This clone was picked up one time. The rearrangement links TRBV5-1 to TRBJ1-1; no clear D gene. CDR3 length: 15 residues. Germline loops: CDR1 SGHRS, CDR2 YFSETQ. With 0 bases removed from V and 10 bases from J, the gap between germline ends came to 19 bases. DNA for the CDR3: TGCGCCAGCAGCTTGGACGGGGTAAAGGGCGAAACAGCTTTCTTT. Protein: CASSLDGVKGETAFF.

The sample holds a few counts of this clone. CDR3 residues: CASSSEYGYTF. CDR3 sequence (DNA): TGTGCCAGCAGCTCCGAGTATGGCTACACCTTC. V is TRBV7-9 and J is TRBJ1-2; unclear D gene. Trimming removed 4 bases at V and 5 bases at J, with 5 bases between. From germline, CDR1 is SEHNR and CDR2 FQNEAQ (reference sequence). The CDR3 extends over 11 amino acids. The full variable domain, with the rest looked up from reference TRBV7-9 and TRBJ1-2, is DTGVSQNPRHKITKRGQNVTFRCDPISEHNRLYWYRQTLGQGPEFLTYFQNEAQLEKSRLLSDRFSAERPKGSFSTLEIQRTEQGDSAMYLCASSSEYGYTFGSGTRLTVV.

This chain connects TRBV19 to TRBJ2-6; D remains unclear. The V end was cut by 8 bases, the J end by 4 bases, with 9 bases between. This CDR3 has 13 amino acids. The germline gives CDR1 LNHDA, CDR2 SQIVND (reference sequence). CDR3 in amino acids: CASQTPGANVLTF. The CDR3 nucleotides are TGTGCCAGTCAGACACCCGGGGCCAACGTCCTGACTTTC.

The chain employs TRBV3-1 (or the pseudogene TRBV3-2) and TRBJ2-5; 12 nucleotides match TRBD2. Germline CDR1 reads LGHDT; CDR2 reads YNNKEL (reference sequence). With V trimmed by 3 bases and J by 4 bases, 6 bases remained unmatched. This CDR3 contains 16 residues. For the CDR3, the DNA is TGTGCCAGCAGCCACTCTAGCGGGAGGGCCGGAGAGACCCAGTACTTC. It is translated as CASSHSSGRAGETQYF.

This rearrangement joins TRBV19 to TRBJ2-7; D might be TRBD1 (5 bases). CDR1 and CDR2 (germline): LNHDA, SQIVND (reference sequence). CDR3 length equals 15 residues. V lost 1 base to trimming and J lost 5 bases, with 15 bases between them. The chain's CDR3 is CASSIAYPGKDEQYF. CDR3 DNA: TGTGCCAGTAGTATAGCCTACCCAGGGAAGGACGAGCAGTACTTC.

The chain employs TRBV5-1 and TRBJ1-1; 7 bases align to TRBD1. Germline V gene sequence: CDR1 SGHRS, CDR2 YFSETQ. V shed 4 bases and J 1 base; nucleotides not matched to a gene: 4. This CDR3 has 14 residues. CDR3 nucleotides: TGCGCCAGCAGCGCGGGACAGCAGAACACTGAAGCTTTCTTT. Encoded protein: CASSAGQQNTEAFF.

This clone was found once. The rearrangement uses TRBV7-2 and TRBJ1-2; D is ambiguous. Germline-derived CDR1 and CDR2 are SGHTA and FQGNSA. The CDR3 covers 15 residues. V was clipped by 1 base and J by 0 bases, with 9 bases between them. CDR3 residues: CASSLGVGANYGYTF. CDR3 DNA sequence: TGTGCCAGCAGCTTAGGGGTCGGAGCTAACTATGGCTACACCTTC.